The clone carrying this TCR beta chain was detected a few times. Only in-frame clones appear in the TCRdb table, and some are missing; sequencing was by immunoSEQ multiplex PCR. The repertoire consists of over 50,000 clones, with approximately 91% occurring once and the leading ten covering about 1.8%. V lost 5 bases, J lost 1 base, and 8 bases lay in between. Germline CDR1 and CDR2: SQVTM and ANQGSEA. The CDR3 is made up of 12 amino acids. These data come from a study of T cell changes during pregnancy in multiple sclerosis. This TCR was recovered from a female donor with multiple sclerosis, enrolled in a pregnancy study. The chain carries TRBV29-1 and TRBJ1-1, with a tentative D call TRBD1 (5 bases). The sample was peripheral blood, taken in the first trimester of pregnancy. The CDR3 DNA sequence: TGCAGCGTTTCAAGGGGGAACACTGAAGCTTTCTTT. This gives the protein CSVSRGNTEAFF.